The source of this T cell receptor beta chain is a study of cytomegalovirus exposure and HLA in healthy donors. Findings of the study overall: Reportedly, diagnosis of cytomegalovirus status by the classifier showed high specificity and sensitivity.

Germline lookup yields CDR1 SGHAT and CDR2 FQNNGV. V lost 1 base to trimming and J lost 2 bases, with 10 bases between them. CDR3 length: 15 residues. PCR involved 60 Vbeta and 13 Jbeta primers. Generated by immunoSEQ multiplex PCR, the TCRdb table keeps only in-frame clones and is missing some. Of 130,000 or so clones listed, 75% to 85% are singletons. Note on this clone: What it recognizes is unknown.

Source material: PBMCs. The sequence came from a male donor in good health and CMV-seronegative. The chain employs TRBV11-2 and TRBJ2-3; a possible D gene is TRBD2 (6 bases). The CDR3 coding sequence is TGTGCCAGCAGCTTAGTCAGGGAGGTCACAGATACGCAGTATTTT. Residues: CASSLVREVTDTQYF.